This T cell receptor beta chain originates from a study of cytomegalovirus exposure and HLA in healthy donors. General study points: CMV serostatus was the sole immune exposure information available. Cytomegalovirus status was reportedly diagnosed by the classifier with high sensitivity and specificity.

Of note for this clone: Its antigen is undetermined.

The PCR ran on 60 Vbeta and 13 Jbeta primers. Authors' methods: It was a later analysis that counted 83 million or so unique TCR beta chains, of which about 10 million were shared. Profiled with immunoSEQ multiplex PCR; TCRdb holds only in-frame clones, not every one. V and J calls and clone size are those listed in that table; D and trimming were worked out from the DNA. The table includes some 200,000 clones, 70% to 85% detected once. Trimming left V 3 bases short and J 5 bases short, with 13 bases between. Germline CDR1 SGHAT, CDR2 FQNNGV. The CDR3 length is 15 residues. The sample consisted of PBMCs. The TCR was taken from a boy younger than 10 in good health and CMV-seronegative. The gene calls are TRBV11-2 and TRBJ2-2; TRBD1 is a possible D gene (5 bases). In nucleotides, the CDR3 is TGTGCCAGCAGCTTCCAGGGTATAAGGACCGGGGAGCTGTTTTTT. It codes for CASSFQGIRTGELFF.